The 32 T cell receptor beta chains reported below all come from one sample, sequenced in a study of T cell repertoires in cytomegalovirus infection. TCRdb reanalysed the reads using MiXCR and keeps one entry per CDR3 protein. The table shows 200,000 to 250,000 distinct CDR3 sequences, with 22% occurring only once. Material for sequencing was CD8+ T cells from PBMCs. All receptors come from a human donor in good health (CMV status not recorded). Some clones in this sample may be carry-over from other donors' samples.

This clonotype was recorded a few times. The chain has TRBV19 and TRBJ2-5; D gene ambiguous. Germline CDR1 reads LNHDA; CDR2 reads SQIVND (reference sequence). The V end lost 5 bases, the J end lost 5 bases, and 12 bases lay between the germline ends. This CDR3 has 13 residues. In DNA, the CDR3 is TGTGCCAGTAGTTGGGGAATTGTCGAGACCCAGTACTTC. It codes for CASSWGIVETQYF. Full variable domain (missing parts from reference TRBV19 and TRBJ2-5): DGGITQSPKYLFRKEGQNVTLSCEQNLNHDAMYWYRQDPGQGLRLIYYSQIVNDFQKGDIAEGYSVSREKKESFPLTVTSAQKNPTAFYLCASSWGIVETQYFGPGTRLLVL.

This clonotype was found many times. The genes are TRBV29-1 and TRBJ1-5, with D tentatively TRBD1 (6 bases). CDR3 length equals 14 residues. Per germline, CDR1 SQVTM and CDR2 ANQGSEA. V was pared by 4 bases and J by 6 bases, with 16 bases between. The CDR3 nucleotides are TGCAGCGTTGGGGGGCAGGGGTCTGGTCAGCCCCAGCATTTT. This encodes CSVGGQGSGQPQHF. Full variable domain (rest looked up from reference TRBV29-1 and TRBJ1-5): SAVISQKPSRDICQRGTSLTIQCQVDSQVTMMFWYRQQPGQSLTLIATANQGSEATYESGFVIDKFPISRPNLTFSTLTVSNMSPEDSSIYLCSVGGQGSGQPQHFGDGTRLSIL.

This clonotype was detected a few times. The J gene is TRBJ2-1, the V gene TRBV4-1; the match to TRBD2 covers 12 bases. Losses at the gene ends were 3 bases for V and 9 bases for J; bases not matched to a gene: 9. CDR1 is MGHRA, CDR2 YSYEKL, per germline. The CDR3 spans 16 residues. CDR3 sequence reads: CASSHGLAGLSGEQFF. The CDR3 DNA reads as TGCGCCAGCAGCCACGGACTAGCGGGGCTCTCGGGTGAGCAGTTCTTC.

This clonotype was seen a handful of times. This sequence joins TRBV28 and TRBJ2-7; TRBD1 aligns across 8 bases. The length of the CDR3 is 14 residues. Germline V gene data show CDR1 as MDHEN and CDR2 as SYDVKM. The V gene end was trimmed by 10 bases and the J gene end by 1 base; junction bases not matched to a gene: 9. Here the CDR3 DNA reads TGTGCCATCCAAGGGACAGGATCTTCCTACGAGCAGTACTTC. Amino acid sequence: CAIQGTGSSYEQYF.

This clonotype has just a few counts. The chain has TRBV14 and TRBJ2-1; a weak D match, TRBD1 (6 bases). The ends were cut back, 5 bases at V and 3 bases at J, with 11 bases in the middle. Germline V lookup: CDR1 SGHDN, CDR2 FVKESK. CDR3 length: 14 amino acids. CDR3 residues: CASSVDSNYNEQFF. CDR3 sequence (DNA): TGTGCCAGCAGCGTGGACAGCAACTACAATGAGCAGTTCTTC.

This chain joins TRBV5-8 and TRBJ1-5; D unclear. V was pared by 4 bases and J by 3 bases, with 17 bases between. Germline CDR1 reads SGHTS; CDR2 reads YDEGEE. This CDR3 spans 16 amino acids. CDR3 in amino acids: CASSPPPLGNNQPQHF. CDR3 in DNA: TGTGCCAGCAGCCCCCCTCCTTTGGGTAACAATCAGCCCCAGCATTTT.

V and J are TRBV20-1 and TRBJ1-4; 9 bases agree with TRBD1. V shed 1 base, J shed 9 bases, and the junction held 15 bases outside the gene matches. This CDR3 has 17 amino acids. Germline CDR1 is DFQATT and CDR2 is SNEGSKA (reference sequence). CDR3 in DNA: TGCAGTGCTAGAGTGGTGGGACAGGGCATCAATGATCAAAAACTGTTTTTT. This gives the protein CSARVVGQGINDQKLFF.

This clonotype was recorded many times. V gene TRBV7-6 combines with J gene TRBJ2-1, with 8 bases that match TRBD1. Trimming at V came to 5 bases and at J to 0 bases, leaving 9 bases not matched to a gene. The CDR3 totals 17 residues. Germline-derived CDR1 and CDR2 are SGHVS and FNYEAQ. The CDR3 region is CASSLETGASSYNEQFF. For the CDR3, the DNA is TGTGCCAGCAGCCTCGAGACAGGGGCGAGCTCCTACAATGAGCAGTTCTTC. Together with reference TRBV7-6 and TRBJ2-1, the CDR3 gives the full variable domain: GAGVSQSPRYKVTKRGQDVALRCDPISGHVSLYWYRQALGQGPEFLTYFNYEAQQDKSGLPNDRFSAERPEGSISTLTIQRTEQRDSAMYRCASSLETGASSYNEQFFGPGTRLTVL.

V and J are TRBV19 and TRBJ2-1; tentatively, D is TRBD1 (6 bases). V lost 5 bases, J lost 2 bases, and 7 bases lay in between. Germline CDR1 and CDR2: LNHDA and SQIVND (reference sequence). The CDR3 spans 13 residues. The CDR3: CASSPGAYNEQFF. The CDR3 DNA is TGTGCCAGTAGTCCAGGGGCCTACAATGAGCAGTTCTTC.

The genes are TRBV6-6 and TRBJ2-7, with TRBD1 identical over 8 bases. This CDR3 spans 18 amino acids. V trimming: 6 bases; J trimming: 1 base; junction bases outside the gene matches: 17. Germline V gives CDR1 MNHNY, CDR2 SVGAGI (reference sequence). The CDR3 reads CASSPAGQGGEGSYEQYF. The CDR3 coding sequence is TGTGCCAGCAGCCCCGCCGGACAGGGAGGAGAAGGGTCCTACGAGCAGTACTTC.

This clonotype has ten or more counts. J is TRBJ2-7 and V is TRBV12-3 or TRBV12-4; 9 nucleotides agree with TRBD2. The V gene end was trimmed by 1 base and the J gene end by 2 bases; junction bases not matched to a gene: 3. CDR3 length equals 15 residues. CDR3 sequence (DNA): TGTGCCAGCAGTTTAGGTAGCGGGGGTGCCTACGAGCAGTACTTC. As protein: CASSLGSGGAYEQYF.

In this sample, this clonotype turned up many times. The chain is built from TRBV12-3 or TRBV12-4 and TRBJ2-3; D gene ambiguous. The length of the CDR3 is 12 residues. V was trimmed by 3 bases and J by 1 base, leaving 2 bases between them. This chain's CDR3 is CASSFGTDTQYF. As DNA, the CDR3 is TGTGCCAGCAGTTTCGGCACAGATACGCAGTATTTT.

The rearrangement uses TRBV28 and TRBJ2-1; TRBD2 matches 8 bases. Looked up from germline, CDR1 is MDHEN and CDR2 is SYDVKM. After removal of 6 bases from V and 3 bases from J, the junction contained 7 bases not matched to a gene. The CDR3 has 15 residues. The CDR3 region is CASRPLAGNYNEQFF. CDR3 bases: TGTGCCAGCAGGCCCTTAGCGGGGAACTACAATGAGCAGTTCTTC. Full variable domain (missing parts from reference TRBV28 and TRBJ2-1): DVKVTQSSRYLVKRTGEKVFLECVQDMDHENMFWYRQDPGLGLRLIYFSYDVKMKEKGDIPEGYSVSREKKERFSLILESASTNQTSMYLCASRPLAGNYNEQFFGPGTRLTVL.

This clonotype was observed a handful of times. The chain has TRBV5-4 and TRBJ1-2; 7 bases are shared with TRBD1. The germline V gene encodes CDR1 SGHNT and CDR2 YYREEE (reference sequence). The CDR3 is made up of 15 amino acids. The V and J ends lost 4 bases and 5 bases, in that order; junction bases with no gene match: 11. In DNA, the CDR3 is TGTGCCAGCAGCACGCAGGGGGACAGCCCTTATGGCTACACCTTC. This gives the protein CASSTQGDSPYGYTF.

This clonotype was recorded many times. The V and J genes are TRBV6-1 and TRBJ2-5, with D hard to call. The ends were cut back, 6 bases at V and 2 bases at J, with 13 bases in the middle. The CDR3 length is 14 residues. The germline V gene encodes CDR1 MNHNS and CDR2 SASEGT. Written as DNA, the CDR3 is TGTGCCAGCAGCCCCGGTTGGGGACAAGAGACCCAGTACTTC. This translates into CASSPGWGQETQYF.

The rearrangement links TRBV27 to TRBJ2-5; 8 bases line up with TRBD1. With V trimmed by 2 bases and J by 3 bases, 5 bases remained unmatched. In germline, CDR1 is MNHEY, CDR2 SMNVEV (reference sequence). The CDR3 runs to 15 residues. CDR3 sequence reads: CASSLTRTGKETQYF. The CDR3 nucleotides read TGTGCCAGCAGTTTAACCCGGACAGGGAAAGAGACCCAGTACTTC.

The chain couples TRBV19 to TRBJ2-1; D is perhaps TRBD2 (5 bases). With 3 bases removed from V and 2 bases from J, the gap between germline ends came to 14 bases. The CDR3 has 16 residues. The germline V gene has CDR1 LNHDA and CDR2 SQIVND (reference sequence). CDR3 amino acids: CASSMIPGNTYNEQFF. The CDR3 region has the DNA TGTGCCAGTAGTATGATTCCCGGGAACACCTACAATGAGCAGTTCTTC.

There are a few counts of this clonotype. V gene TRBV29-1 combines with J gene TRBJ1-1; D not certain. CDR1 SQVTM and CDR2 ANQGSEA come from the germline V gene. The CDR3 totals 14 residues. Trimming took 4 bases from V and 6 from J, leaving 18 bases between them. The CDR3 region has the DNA TGCAGCGTTGGAGCTCCGACTCTGGACCCTGAAGCTTTCTTT. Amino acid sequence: CSVGAPTLDPEAFF.

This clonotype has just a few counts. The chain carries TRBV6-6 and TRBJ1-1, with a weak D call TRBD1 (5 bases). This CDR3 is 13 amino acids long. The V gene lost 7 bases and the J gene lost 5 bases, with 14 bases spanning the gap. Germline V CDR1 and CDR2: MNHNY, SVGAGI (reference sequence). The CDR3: CASKTEGETEAFF. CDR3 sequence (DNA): TGTGCCAGCAAGACAGAAGGAGAGACTGAAGCTTTCTTT.

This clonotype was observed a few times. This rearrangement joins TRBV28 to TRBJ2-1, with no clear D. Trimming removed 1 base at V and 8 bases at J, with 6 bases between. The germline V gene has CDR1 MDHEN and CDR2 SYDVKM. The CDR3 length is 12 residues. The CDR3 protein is CASSLYTDEQFF. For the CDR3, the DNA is TGTGCCAGCAGTTTATACACCGATGAGCAGTTCTTC.

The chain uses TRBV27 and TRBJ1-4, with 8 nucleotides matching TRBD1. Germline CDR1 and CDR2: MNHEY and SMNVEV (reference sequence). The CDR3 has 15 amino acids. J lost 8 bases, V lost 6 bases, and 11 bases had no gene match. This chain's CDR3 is CASSNRDRTTEKLFF. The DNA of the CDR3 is TGTGCCAGCAGCAACCGGGACAGGACAACAGAAAAACTGTTTTTT.

The CDR3 sequence is CASGLPQVDTIYF. The CDR3 DNA follows: TGTGCTAGTGGTTTGCCCCAGGTGGACACCATATATTTT. V and J are TRBV12-5 and TRBJ1-3; D not certain. V lost 2 bases and J lost 8, with 10 bases in between. The CDR3 runs 13 residues. Germline assignment: CDR1 LGHNT and CDR2 FRNRAP.

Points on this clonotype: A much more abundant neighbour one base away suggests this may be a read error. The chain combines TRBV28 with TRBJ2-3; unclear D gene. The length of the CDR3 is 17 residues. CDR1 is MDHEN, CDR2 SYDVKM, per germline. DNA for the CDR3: TGTGCCAGCAGTTCGCGAGAACTACGATTGCGCACAGATACGCTGTATTTT. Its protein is CASSSRELRLRTDTLYF.

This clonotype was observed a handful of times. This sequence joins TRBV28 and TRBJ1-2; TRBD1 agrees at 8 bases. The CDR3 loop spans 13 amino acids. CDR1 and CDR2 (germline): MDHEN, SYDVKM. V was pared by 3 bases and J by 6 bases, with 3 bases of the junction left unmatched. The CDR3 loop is CASSLDRANGYTF. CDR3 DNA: TGTGCCAGCAGTTTGGACAGGGCTAATGGCTACACCTTC.

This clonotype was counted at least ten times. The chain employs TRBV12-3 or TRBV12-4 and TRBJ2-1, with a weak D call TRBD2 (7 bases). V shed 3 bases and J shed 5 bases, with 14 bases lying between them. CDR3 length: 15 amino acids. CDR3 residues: CASSFGGGAHNEQFF. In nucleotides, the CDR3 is TGTGCCAGCAGTTTCGGAGGGGGGGCGCACAATGAGCAGTTCTTC.

The CDR3 loop is CSASPPGQEYNEQFF. CDR3 sequence (DNA): TGCAGTGCTAGCCCCCCGGGACAGGAGTACAATGAGCAGTTCTTC. The chain has TRBV20-1 and TRBJ2-1; 8 bases fit TRBD1. CDR1 and CDR2 from the germline V gene are DFQATT and SNEGSKA (reference sequence). CDR3 length: 15 amino acids. With V trimmed by 3 bases and J by 4 bases, 8 bases remained unmatched.

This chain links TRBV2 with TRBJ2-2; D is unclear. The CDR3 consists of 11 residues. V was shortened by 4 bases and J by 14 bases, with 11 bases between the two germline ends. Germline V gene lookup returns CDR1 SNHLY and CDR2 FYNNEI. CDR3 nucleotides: TGTGCCAGCAGTGGGGCCGGCGAACTGTTTTTT. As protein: CASSGAGELFF.

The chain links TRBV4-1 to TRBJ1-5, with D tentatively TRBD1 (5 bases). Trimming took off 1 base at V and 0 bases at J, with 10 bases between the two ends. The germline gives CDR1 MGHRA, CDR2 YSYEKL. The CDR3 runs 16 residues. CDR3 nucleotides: TGCGCCAGCAGCCAAGGAGGGGCCTTTAGCAATCAGCCCCAGCATTTT. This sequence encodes CASSQGGAFSNQPQHF.

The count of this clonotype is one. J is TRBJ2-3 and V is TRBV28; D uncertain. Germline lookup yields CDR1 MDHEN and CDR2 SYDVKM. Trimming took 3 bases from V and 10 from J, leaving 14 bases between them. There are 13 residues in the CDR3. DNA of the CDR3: TGTGCCAGCAGTTTCTCCGAAAGAGGATCGCAGTATTTT. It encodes CASSFSERGSQYF.

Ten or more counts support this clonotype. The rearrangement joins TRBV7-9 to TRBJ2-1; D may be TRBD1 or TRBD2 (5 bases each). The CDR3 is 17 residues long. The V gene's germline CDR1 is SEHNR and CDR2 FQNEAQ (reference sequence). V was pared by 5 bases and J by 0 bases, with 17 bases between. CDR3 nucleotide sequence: TGTGCCAGCAGCCCTACAGGACTCAGGAGCTCCTACAATGAGCAGTTCTTC. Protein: CASSPTGLRSSYNEQFF.

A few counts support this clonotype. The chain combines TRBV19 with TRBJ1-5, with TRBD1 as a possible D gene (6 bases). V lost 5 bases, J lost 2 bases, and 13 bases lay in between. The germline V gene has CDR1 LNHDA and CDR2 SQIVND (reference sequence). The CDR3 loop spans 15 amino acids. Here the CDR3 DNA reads TGTGCCAGTAGTTGGGGGGCGCGGGGCAATCAGCCCCAGCATTTT. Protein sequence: CASSWGARGNQPQHF.

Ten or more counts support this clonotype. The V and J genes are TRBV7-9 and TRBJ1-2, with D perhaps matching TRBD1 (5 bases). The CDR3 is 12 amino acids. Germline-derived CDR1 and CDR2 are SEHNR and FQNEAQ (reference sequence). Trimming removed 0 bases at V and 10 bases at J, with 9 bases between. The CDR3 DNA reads TGTGCCAGCAGCTTAGCGGGGCTGAACTACACCTTC. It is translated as CASSLAGLNYTF.